The text below deals with one TCR beta chain. Its antigen is not known. This record belongs to a study of T-cell memory formation after mild COVID-19. Constant-segment-primed 5'RACE gave TCR alpha and TCR beta cDNA libraries with sample barcodes and UMIs. TCRdb passed the 5' RACE reads through MiXCR, listing each CDR3 protein once. The sample yields about 150,000 distinct CDR3 sequences, under 30% seen once. Overall study results and limits: CD4+ contracting clones lay mainly in CM and EM, CD8+ ones in EMRA.

Germline CDR1 DFQATT, CDR2 SNEGSKA (reference sequence). The CDR3 runs 15 residues. V was clipped by 6 bases and J by 0 bases; unmatched bases: 7. The specimen was PBMCs or a T cell subset sorted from them (not recorded which). The chain combines TRBV20-1 with TRBJ1-1; 10 nucleotides line up with TRBD1. The TCR was taken from an adult woman who had mild COVID-19 (a few samples of this study predate the infection). Cell type and time point are not known. CDR3 DNA: TGCAGTGCCATCAGACAGGGGGCGATGAACACTGAAGCTTTCTTT. Its protein product is CSAIRQGAMNTEAFF.